This TCR beta chain was recorded in a study of T cells in narcolepsy. Study outcomes and limitations: Some memory CD4+ repertoires had no autoreactive clone sequences. Healthy controls reportedly lacked the autoreactive clonotypes serially found in patients' blood.

Losses at the gene ends were 8 bases for V and 7 bases for J; bases not matched to a gene: 8. The CDR3 has 13 amino acids. CDR1 is LNHDA and CDR2 is SQIVND in the germline V gene (reference sequence). A note on this clone: Its antigen is as yet unknown.

Data came from immunoSEQ multiplex PCR; TCRdb stores just in-frame clones and leaves some out. The table records around 18,000 clones, about nine tenths of them present only once. The rearrangement uses TRBV19 and TRBJ2-5, with TRBD1 matching 9 bases. The origin of this receptor is a human donor in good health. The sequenced sample was memory (CD45RA-) CD4+ T cells from blood. In nucleotides, the CDR3 is TGTGCCAGTTCCGCGGGACAGGGAGGGACCCAGTACTTC. This sequence encodes CASSAGQGGTQYF. Supplemented by reference TRBV19 and TRBJ2-5, the full variable domain reads DGGITQSPKYLFRKEGQNVTLSCEQNLNHDAMYWYRQDPGQGLRLIYYSQIVNDFQKGDIAEGYSVSREKKESFPLTVTSAQKNPTAFYLCASSAGQGGTQYFGPGTRLLVL.